This T cell receptor beta chain comes out of a study of blood T cell repertoires in COVID-19. Study summary: Acute-phase and convalescent COVID-19 samples originated in the United States, Italy and Spain.

In the authors' workflow: Estimation of nucleated cell counts was performed using reference gene primer amplification. TCRdb's table, derived via immunoSEQ multiplex PCR, lists solely in-frame clones and lacks some. V, J and clone size are taken as reported in that table, and D and trimming were inferred from the DNA itself. Among fewer than 80,000 clones listed, approximately 92% were seen once. The germline V gene has CDR1 SGHTA and CDR2 FQGNSA. The germline V and J ends were trimmed by 2 bases and 0 bases, with 14 bases remaining between them. The CDR3 is made up of 16 amino acids. The source material was peripheral blood. This sequence was found in a human donor in a cohort sampled during active COVID-19. The rearrangement uses TRBV7-2 and TRBJ2-7, with D possibly matching TRBD2 (6 bases). The CDR3 protein is CASSLLAGSSSYEQYF. As DNA, the CDR3 is TGTGCCAGCAGCTTATTGGCGGGATCGAGCTCCTACGAGCAGTACTTC.